The 22 T cell receptor beta chains listed next were all sequenced from one sample in a study of T-cell reconstitution after alpha-beta-depleted transplantation in children. Unique molecular identifiers were used to barcode this TCRbeta library. MiXCR was run by TCRdb on the PCR reads, yielding one entry per CDR3 protein. The sample has around 580,000 distinct CDR3 sequences, more than 20% seen once. Sequences were derived from PBMCs, sampled before TCRalphabeta/CD19-depleted stem cell transplant. The receptors were sampled from a boy younger than two with Wiskott-Aldrich syndrome, due to receive a stem cell transplant.

This clonotype has only a few counts. This chain joins TRBV10-3 and TRBJ2-2; 10 nucleotides match TRBD2. The CDR3 contains 15 residues. Germline V gives CDR1 ENHRY, CDR2 SYGVKD. The V segment lost 5 bases and the J segment 5 bases; nucleotides outside the gene matches: 5. CDR3 sequence reads: CAISLTSGLTGELFF. CDR3 sequence (DNA): TGTGCCATCAGTCTGACTAGCGGGTTGACCGGGGAGCTGTTTTTT.

DNA of the CDR3: TGTGCCAGCAGCCAAGAGGGCAGGGCAAACACCGGGGAGCTGTTTTTT. Encoded protein: CASSQEGRANTGELFF. The rearrangement links TRBV14 to TRBJ2-2, with D possibly TRBD1 on 5 matching bases. Germline assignment: CDR1 SGHDN and CDR2 FVKESK. Trimming left V 0 bases short and J 2 bases short, with 10 bases between. The CDR3 has 16 amino acids.

The table lists this clonotype with a few counts. The rearrangement joins TRBV10-1 to TRBJ1-5; 7 bases are a match to TRBD1. CDR1 WNHNN and CDR2 SYGVQD come from the germline V gene (reference sequence). Trimming cost V 6 bases and J 1 base; bases outside gene matches: 6. The CDR3 loop spans 15 amino acids. The CDR3 protein is CASRAEGASNQPQHF. CDR3 coding DNA: TGCGCCAGCAGAGCCGAGGGGGCGAGCAATCAGCCCCAGCATTTT.

This clonotype was seen a few times. The V and J genes are TRBV12-3 or TRBV12-4 and TRBJ2-2, with TRBD1 as a possible D gene (5 bases). CDR3 length: 13 amino acids. V was shortened by 6 bases and J by 4 bases, with 9 bases between the two germline ends. The CDR3 nucleotides are TGTGCCAGCAGGCGACAGTCCACCGGGGAGCTGTTTTTT. Amino acids: CASRRQSTGELFF.

The rearrangement links TRBV12-3 or TRBV12-4 to TRBJ1-6; perhaps TRBD1 as D (6 bases). The CDR3 is 14 residues long. V lost 5 bases to trimming and J lost 13 bases, with 18 bases between them. CDR3 sequence: CASSITRTVSPLHF. The DNA for the CDR3 is TGTGCCAGCAGTATAACCAGGACAGTTTCCCCCCTCCACTTT.

In its sample, this clonotype was seen a few times. This chain connects TRBV7-8 to TRBJ2-1, with 13 bases lining up with TRBD2. After removal of 5 bases from V and 7 bases from J, the junction contained 5 bases not matched to a gene. The germline V gene encodes CDR1 SGHVS and CDR2 FQNEAQ. The CDR3 spans 15 residues. CDR3 coding DNA: TGTGCCAGCAGCAAACTAGCGGGAGGGAGAAATGAGCAGTTCTTC. As protein: CASSKLAGGRNEQFF.

There are a few counts of this clonotype. The chain recombines TRBV27 with TRBJ1-6; 10 bases align to TRBD1. The junction had 3 bases not matched to a gene; V was cut back by 6 bases and J by 7 bases. Germline assignment: CDR1 MNHEY and CDR2 SMNVEV (reference sequence). The CDR3 covers 14 residues. CDR3 nucleotides: TGTGCCAGCAGCTCGACAGGGGGCAATTCACCCCTCCACTTT. This sequence encodes CASSSTGGNSPLHF.

This chain connects TRBV6-1 to TRBJ1-2, with 11 positions matching TRBD1. The CDR3 totals 19 residues. V shed 6 bases and J 4 bases; nucleotides not matched to a gene: 19. Per the germline V gene, CDR1 is MNHNS and CDR2 is SASEGT. DNA for the CDR3: TGTGCCAGCAGGGTGAAGAAGGGACAGGGGGGCCCGGGAAGCTATGGCTACACCTTC. Translating it yields CASRVKKGQGGPGSYGYTF.

V gene TRBV10-3 combines with J gene TRBJ2-7; 13 bases match TRBD2. The V segment lost 10 bases and the J segment 7 bases; nucleotides outside the gene matches: 13. The CDR3 length is 15 residues. Germline CDR1 and CDR2: ENHRY and SYGVKD. DNA of the CDR3: TGTGCCACCCTGGGGACTAGCGGGATCCTTTTGGAGCAGTACTTC. This translates into CATLGTSGILLEQYF.

The chain links TRBV27 to TRBJ2-7; no reliable D call. The V gene lost 5 bases and the J gene lost 0 bases, with 11 bases spanning the gap. The CDR3 runs to 14 residues. CDR1 and CDR2 from the germline V gene are MNHEY and SMNVEV (reference sequence). The CDR3 sequence: CASSVGRYSYEQYF. The CDR3 region has the DNA TGTGCCAGCAGTGTGGGTAGGTACTCCTACGAGCAGTACTTC.

This clonotype was detected many times. V and J are TRBV15 and TRBJ2-5; D is perhaps TRBD1 (6 bases). Germline V gives CDR1 LNHNV, CDR2 YYDKDF (reference sequence). V was pared by 0 bases and J by 2 bases, with 10 bases between. The CDR3 is made up of 15 amino acids. In DNA form, the CDR3 reads TGTGCCACCAGCAGAGACAGGGGCTCACAAGAGACCCAGTACTTC. Translated: CATSRDRGSQETQYF. Using reference TRBV15 and TRBJ2-5 for the parts outside the CDR3, the full variable domain is DAMVIQNPRYQVTQFGKPVTLSCSQTLNHNVMYWYQQKSSQAPKLLFHYYDKDFNNEADTPDNFQSRRPNTSFCFLDIRSPGLGDTAMYLCATSRDRGSQETQYFGPGTRLLVL.

This clonotype was counted between two and nine times. The J gene is TRBJ2-7, the V gene TRBV15; either TRBD1 or TRBD2 may supply D (5 bases each). Germline loops: CDR1 LNHNV, CDR2 YYDKDF (reference sequence). The V end was cut by 5 bases, the J end by 1 base, with 15 bases between. This CDR3 region has 15 residues. CDR3 sequence: CATSSPGGASYEQYF. DNA of the CDR3: TGTGCCACCAGCTCCCCTGGGGGTGCGTCCTACGAGCAGTACTTC. Using reference TRBV15 and TRBJ2-7 for the parts outside the CDR3, the full variable domain is DAMVIQNPRYQVTQFGKPVTLSCSQTLNHNVMYWYQQKSSQAPKLLFHYYDKDFNNEADTPDNFQSRRPNTSFCFLDIRSPGLGDTAMYLCATSSPGGASYEQYFGPGTRLTVT.

This clonotype was detected only a few times. The chain uses TRBV12-3 or TRBV12-4 and TRBJ2-7; D is possibly TRBD1 (5 bases). This CDR3 has 13 residues. V lost 3 bases and J lost 5, with 11 bases in between. In DNA, the CDR3 is TGTGCCAGCAGTTTCATACAGGAAAACGAGCAGTACTTC. Protein product: CASSFIQENEQYF.

A few counts support this clonotype. V and J are TRBV5-1 and TRBJ2-1; possibly TRBD2 for D (5 bases). Germline V CDR1 and CDR2: SGHRS, YFSETQ. The V and J ends lost 0 bases and 0 bases respectively, with 16 bases between them. The CDR3 has 18 amino acids. Written as DNA, the CDR3 is TGCGCCAGCAGCTTGGGCGCTAGCTTCCCCGTCTCCTACAATGAGCAGTTCTTC. This encodes CASSLGASFPVSYNEQFF.

This clonotype was found a few times. The V and J genes are TRBV7-8 and TRBJ2-1, with no clear D. Trimming cost V 5 bases and J 6 bases, with 14 bases left between them. The CDR3 covers 14 residues. Per the germline V gene, CDR1 is SGHVS and CDR2 is FQNEAQ. CDR3 bases: TGTGCCAGCAGCCTAAACAGTCTCCGCAATGAGCAGTTCTTC. Translation: CASSLNSLRNEQFF.

There are a few counts of this clonotype. The gene calls are TRBV5-1 and TRBJ1-4; no reliable D call. The germline gives CDR1 SGHRS, CDR2 YFSETQ. V was shortened by 0 bases and J by 4 bases, with 16 bases between the two germline ends. The CDR3 loop spans 17 amino acids. CDR3 DNA sequence: TGCGCCAGCAGCTTGGGAGCGCAGCTTCGTCGTAATGAAAAACTGTTTTTT. Translation gives CASSLGAQLRRNEKLFF. Using reference TRBV5-1 and TRBJ1-4 for the parts outside the CDR3, the full variable domain is KAGVTQTPRYLIKTRGQQVTLSCSPISGHRSVSWYQQTPGQGLQFLFEYFSETQRNKGNFPGRFSGRQFSNSRSEMNVSTLELGDSALYLCASSLGAQLRRNEKLFFGSGTQLSVL.

This clonotype was observed a handful of times. This chain joins TRBV5-1 and TRBJ2-1; weak D call: TRBD1 (5 bases). Trimming cost V 4 bases and J 0 bases, with 8 bases left between them. This CDR3 is built from 14 residues. Per germline, CDR1 SGHRS and CDR2 YFSETQ. CDR3 in amino acids: CASSADTSYNEQFF. The CDR3 bases are TGCGCCAGCAGCGCGGACACCTCCTACAATGAGCAGTTCTTC. Using reference TRBV5-1 and TRBJ2-1 for the parts outside the CDR3, the full variable domain is KAGVTQTPRYLIKTRGQQVTLSCSPISGHRSVSWYQQTPGQGLQFLFEYFSETQRNKGNFPGRFSGRQFSNSRSEMNVSTLELGDSALYLCASSADTSYNEQFFGPGTRLTVL.

This clonotype was detected only a few times. The chain combines TRBV27 with TRBJ2-2, with TRBD2 matching 11 bases. CDR1 is MNHEY, CDR2 SMNVEV, per germline (reference sequence). The V gene end was trimmed by 5 bases and the J gene end by 5 bases; junction bases not matched to a gene: 10. CDR3 length: 17 amino acids. CDR3 protein: CASSLTLLAGATGELFF. The CDR3 nucleotides are TGTGCCAGCAGTCTCACCTTACTAGCGGGGGCGACCGGGGAGCTGTTTTTT.

This clonotype has just a few counts. The chain carries TRBV24-1 and TRBJ2-1, with TRBD2 matching over 14 bases. Germline loops: CDR1 KGHDR, CDR2 SFDVKD. The CDR3 extends over 15 amino acids. Losses at the gene ends were 5 bases for V and 9 bases for J; bases not matched to a gene: 5. The CDR3 coding sequence is TGTGCCACCAGTGGTCCCGGACTAGCGGGAGGTGAGCAGTTCTTC. Translated, it gives CATSGPGLAGGEQFF.

The rearrangement uses TRBV4-1 and TRBJ1-5; possible D gene TRBD1, 6 bases. The V end was cut by 5 bases, the J end by 0 bases, with 17 bases between. The CDR3 spans 17 residues. Germline CDR1 is MGHRA and CDR2 is YSYEKL. The CDR3 region has the DNA TGCGCCAGCAGCAAACAGGGACGGAGCAATAGCAATCAGCCCCAGCATTTT. Translating gives CASSKQGRSNSNQPQHF.

This clonotype occurred a few times. The chain employs TRBV20-1 and TRBJ1-4; possibly TRBD1 for D (5 bases). The CDR3 has 13 amino acids. Germline V lookup: CDR1 DFQATT, CDR2 SNEGSKA (reference sequence). V was cut by 4 bases and J by 5 bases, with 11 bases left in between. The CDR3: CSAMGQTNEKLFF. CDR3 DNA sequence: TGCAGTGCTATGGGGCAGACAAATGAAAAACTGTTTTTT.

This clonotype was recorded a few times. CDR3 nucleotide sequence: TGTGCCAGCAGTGAAGGGACTATGGGTGAGCAGTTCTTC. This gives the protein CASSEGTMGEQFF. V and J are TRBV2 and TRBJ2-1, with a weak D call TRBD2 (6 bases). Germline assignment: CDR1 SNHLY and CDR2 FYNNEI. This CDR3 spans 13 amino acids. Trimming took off 1 base at V and 9 bases at J, with 10 bases between the two ends. Looking up the rest from reference TRBV2 and TRBJ2-1 gives the full variable domain: EPEVTQTPSHQVTQMGQEVILRCVPISNHLYFYWYRQILGQKVEFLVSFYNNEISEKSEIFDDQFSVERPDGSNFTLKIRSTKLEDSAMYFCASSEGTMGEQFFGPGTRLTVL.